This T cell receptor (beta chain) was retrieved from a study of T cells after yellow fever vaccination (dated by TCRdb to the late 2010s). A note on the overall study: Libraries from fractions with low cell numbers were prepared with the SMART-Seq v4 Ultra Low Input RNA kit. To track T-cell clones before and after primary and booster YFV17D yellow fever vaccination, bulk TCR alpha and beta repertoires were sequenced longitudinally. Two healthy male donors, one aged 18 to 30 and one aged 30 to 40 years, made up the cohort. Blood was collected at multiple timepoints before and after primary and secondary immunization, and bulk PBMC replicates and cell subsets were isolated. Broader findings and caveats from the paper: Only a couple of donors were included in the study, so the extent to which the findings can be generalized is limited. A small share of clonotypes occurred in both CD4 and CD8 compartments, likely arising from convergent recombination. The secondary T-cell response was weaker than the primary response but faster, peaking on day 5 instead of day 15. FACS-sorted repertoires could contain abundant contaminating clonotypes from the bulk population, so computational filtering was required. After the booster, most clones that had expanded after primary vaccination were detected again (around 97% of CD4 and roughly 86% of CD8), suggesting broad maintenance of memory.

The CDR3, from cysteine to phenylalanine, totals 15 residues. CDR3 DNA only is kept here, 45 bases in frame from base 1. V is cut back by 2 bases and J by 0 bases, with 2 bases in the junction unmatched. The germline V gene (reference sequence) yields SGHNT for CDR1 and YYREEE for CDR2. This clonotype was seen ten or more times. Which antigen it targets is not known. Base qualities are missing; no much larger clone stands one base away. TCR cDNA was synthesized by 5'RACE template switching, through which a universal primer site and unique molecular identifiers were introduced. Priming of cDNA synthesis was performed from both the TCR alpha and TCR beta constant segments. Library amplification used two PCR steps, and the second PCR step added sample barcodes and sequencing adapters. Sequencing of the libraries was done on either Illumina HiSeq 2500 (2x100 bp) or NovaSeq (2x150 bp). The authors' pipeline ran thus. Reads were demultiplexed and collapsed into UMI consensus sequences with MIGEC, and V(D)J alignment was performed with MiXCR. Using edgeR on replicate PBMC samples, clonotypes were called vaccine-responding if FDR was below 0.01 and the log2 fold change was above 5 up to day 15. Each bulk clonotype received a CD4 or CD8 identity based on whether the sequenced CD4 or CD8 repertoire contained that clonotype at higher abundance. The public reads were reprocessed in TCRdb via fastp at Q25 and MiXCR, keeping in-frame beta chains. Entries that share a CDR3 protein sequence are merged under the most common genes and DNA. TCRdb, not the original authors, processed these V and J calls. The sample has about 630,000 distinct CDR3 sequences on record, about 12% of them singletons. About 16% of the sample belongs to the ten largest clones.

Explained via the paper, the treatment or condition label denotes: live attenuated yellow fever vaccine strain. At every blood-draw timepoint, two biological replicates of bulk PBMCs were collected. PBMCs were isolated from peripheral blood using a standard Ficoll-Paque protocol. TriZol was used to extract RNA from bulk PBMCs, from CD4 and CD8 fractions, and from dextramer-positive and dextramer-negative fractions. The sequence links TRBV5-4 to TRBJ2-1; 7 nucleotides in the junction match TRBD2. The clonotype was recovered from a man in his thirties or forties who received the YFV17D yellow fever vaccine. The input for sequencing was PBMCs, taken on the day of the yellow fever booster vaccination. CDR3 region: CASSFGGSSYNEQFF. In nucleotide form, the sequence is TGTGCCAGCAGCTTTGGCGGGAGCTCCTACAATGAGCAGTTCTTC.